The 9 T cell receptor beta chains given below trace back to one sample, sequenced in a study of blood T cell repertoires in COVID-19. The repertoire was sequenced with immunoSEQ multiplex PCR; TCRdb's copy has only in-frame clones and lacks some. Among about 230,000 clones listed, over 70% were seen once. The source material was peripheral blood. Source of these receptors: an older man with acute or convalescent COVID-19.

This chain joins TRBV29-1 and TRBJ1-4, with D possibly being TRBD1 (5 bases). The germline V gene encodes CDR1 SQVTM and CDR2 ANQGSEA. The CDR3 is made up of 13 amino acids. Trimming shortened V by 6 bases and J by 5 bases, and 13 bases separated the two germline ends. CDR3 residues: CSVAGRLNEKLFF. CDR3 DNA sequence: TGCAGCGTCGCGGGACGGCTAAATGAAAAACTGTTTTTT. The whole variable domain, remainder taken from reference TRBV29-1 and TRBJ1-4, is SAVISQKPSRDICQRGTSLTIQCQVDSQVTMMFWYRQQPGQSLTLIATANQGSEATYESGFVIDKFPISRPNLTFSTLTVSNMSPEDSSIYLCSVAGRLNEKLFFGSGTQLSVL.

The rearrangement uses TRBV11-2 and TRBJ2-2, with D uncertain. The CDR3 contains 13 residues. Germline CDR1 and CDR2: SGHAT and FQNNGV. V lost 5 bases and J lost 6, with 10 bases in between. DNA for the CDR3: TGTGCCAGCAGCCCCCAACTCGCCGGGGAGCTGTTTTTT. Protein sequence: CASSPQLAGELFF.

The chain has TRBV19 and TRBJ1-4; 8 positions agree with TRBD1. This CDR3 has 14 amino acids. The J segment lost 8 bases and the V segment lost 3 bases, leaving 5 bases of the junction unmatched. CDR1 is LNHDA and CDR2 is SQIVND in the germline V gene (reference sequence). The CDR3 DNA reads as TGTGCCAGTAGTATCGGACAGGGAGTGGAAAAACTGTTTTTT. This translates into CASSIGQGVEKLFF.

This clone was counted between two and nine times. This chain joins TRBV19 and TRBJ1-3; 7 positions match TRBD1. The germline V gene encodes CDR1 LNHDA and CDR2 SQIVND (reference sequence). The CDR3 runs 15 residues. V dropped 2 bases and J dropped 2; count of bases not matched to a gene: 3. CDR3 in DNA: TGTGCCAGTAGTATAAGGACAGGCGCTGGAAACACCATATATTTT. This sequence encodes CASSIRTGAGNTIYF.

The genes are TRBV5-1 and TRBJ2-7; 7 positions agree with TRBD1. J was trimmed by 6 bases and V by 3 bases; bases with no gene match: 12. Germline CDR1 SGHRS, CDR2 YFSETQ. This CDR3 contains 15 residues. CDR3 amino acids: CASSSPTGKGLEQYF. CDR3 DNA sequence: TGCGCCAGCAGCTCTCCGACAGGGAAGGGGCTCGAGCAGTACTTC.

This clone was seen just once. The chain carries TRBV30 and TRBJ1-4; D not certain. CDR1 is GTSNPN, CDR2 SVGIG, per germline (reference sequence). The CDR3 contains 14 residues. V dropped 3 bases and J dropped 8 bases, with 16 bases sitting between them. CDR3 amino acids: CAWRVWLPGEKLFF. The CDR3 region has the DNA TGTGCCTGGAGGGTGTGGCTGCCGGGGGAAAAACTGTTTTTT.

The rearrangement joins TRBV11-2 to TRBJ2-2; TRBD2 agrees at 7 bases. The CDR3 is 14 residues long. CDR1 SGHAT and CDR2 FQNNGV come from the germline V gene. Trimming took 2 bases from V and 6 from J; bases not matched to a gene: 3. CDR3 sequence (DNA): TGTGCCAGCAGCTTAAGACGGGGGGCCGGGGAGCTGTTTTTT. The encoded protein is CASSLRRGAGELFF.

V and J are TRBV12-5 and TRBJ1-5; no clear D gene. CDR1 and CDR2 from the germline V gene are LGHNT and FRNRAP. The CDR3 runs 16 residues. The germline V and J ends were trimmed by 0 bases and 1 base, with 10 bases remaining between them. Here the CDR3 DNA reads TGTGCTAGTGGTTTGGTAAACAGATTGAGCAATCAGCCCCAGCATTTT. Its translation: CASGLVNRLSNQPQHF.

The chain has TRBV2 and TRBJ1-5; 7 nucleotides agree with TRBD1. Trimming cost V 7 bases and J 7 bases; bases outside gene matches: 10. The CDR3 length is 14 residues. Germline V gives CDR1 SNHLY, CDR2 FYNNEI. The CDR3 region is CASNQGVTGQPQHF. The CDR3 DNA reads TGTGCCAGCAATCAGGGGGTAACAGGCCAGCCCCAGCATTTT.